This TCR beta chain appears in the sequencing data of a study of blood T cell repertoires in COVID-19. Turning to the study itself: The United States, Italy and Spain were the sources of the acute and convalescent COVID-19 samples. The analysed material was cDNA or gDNA that came from T cells, B-cell-depleted T cells, or PBMCs.

As handled by the study authors: Reference gene primers were amplified, and this amplification served to estimate nucleated cell counts. The repertoire was sequenced with immunoSEQ multiplex PCR; TCRdb's copy has only in-frame clones and lacks some. That table supplies the V and J calls and clone size; D and trimming were determined from the DNA. The sample has 250,000 or so clones, roughly 84% seen once; the top ten hold under 8%. A single count supports this clone. Exposed enrollees had met someone with a PCR-confirmed or clinician-diagnosed COVID-19 case at some point within the 2 weeks before study entry. The sequenced material came from PBMCs or T cells enriched from blood (not recorded which). The origin of this receptor is a woman in her forties or fifties who had been exposed to COVID-19.

This CDR3 reads CAAEGEGNQPQHF. CDR3 in DNA: TGTGCAGCTGAGGGCGAGGGCAATCAGCCCCAGCATTTT. This rearrangement joins TRBV19 to TRBJ1-5; no clear D gene. The CDR3 extends over 13 amino acids. Germline loops: CDR1 LNHDA, CDR2 SQIVND (reference sequence).